The 17 T cell receptor beta chains below were found in one sample sequenced in a study of early T cells in non-severe SARS-CoV-2 infection. TCRdb recomputed calls from the 5' RACE reads with MiXCR, one row per CDR3 protein. This sample has 20,000 to 25,000 distinct CDR3 sequences, with about 5.6% found just once. Sequencing was done on a sample of whole blood. The receptors originated from an adult who was a healthcare worker with PCR-confirmed SARS-CoV-2 infection or an uninfected control (not recorded which).

At least ten counts were recorded for this clonotype. This rearrangement joins TRBV7-2 to TRBJ2-7; TRBD1 matches at 9 bases. CDR3 length: 14 amino acids. The germline V gene has CDR1 SGHTA and CDR2 FQGNSA. V lost 5 bases, J lost 3 bases, and 5 bases stayed unmatched. In DNA form, the CDR3 reads TGTGCCAGCAGCATCGGGACAGGGTACTACGAGCAGTACGTC. Translating it yields CASSIGTGYYEQYV.

This clonotype was observed many times. The J gene is TRBJ2-1, the V gene TRBV20-1; 7 positions match TRBD2. The germline V gene has CDR1 DFQATT and CDR2 SNEGSKA (reference sequence). The CDR3 contains 14 residues. The V and J ends lost 1 base and 9 bases, in that order; junction bases with no gene match: 9. Here the CDR3 reads CSARVGGSLGEQFF. The CDR3 region has the DNA TGCAGTGCTAGAGTTGGCGGGAGTCTGGGTGAGCAGTTCTTC.

This clonotype was observed at least ten times. The gene calls are TRBV28 and TRBJ2-5; 10 positions match TRBD1. From germline, CDR1 is MDHEN and CDR2 SYDVKM. V lost 1 base to trimming and J lost 4 bases; unmatched junction nucleotides: 3. This CDR3 is 15 amino acids long. This chain's CDR3 is CASSLSGQGVETQYF. For the CDR3, the DNA is TGTGCCAGCAGTTTATCTGGACAGGGGGTAGAGACCCAGTACTTC. Full variable domain (rest looked up from reference TRBV28 and TRBJ2-5): DVKVTQSSRYLVKRTGEKVFLECVQDMDHENMFWYRQDPGLGLRLIYFSYDVKMKEKGDIPEGYSVSREKKERFSLILESASTNQTSMYLCASSLSGQGVETQYFGPGTRLLVL.

Many counts were recorded for this clonotype. CDR3 amino acids: CAISESGREYEQYF. The CDR3 region has the DNA TGTGCCATCAGTGAGTCCGGCCGGGAATACGAGCAGTACTTC. The chain has TRBV10-3 and TRBJ2-7, with D possibly matching TRBD2 (5 bases). This CDR3 has 14 residues. Trimming cost V 0 bases and J 4 bases, with 10 bases left between them. Per germline, CDR1 ENHRY and CDR2 SYGVKD.

This clonotype has at least ten counts. This chain connects TRBV5-5 to TRBJ1-2; D uncertain. CDR1 is SGHKS, CDR2 YYEKEE, per germline (reference sequence). Trimming took 1 base from V and 3 from J, leaving 10 bases between them. There are 14 residues in the CDR3. In DNA form, the CDR3 reads TGTGCCAGCAGCTTGTTTTTGAGTGACTATGGCTACACCTTC. Protein sequence: CASSLFLSDYGYTF.

A few counts support this clonotype. This chain links TRBV5-5 with TRBJ2-1, with a weak D call TRBD1 (5 bases). CDR1 is SGHKS, CDR2 YYEKEE, per germline (reference sequence). The CDR3 has 14 amino acids. V lost 8 bases, J lost 1 base, and 13 bases lay in between. The CDR3 DNA reads TGTGCCAGTACGACAGAACTTTCCTACAATGAGCAGTTCTTC. Its protein is CASTTELSYNEQFF.

About this clonotype itself: A read error may explain this, as a much larger clone is one base away. This chain uses TRBV28 with TRBJ2-3; 8 bases align to TRBD1. The J segment lost 1 base and the V segment lost 5 bases, leaving 5 bases of the junction unmatched. Germline V lookup: CDR1 MDHEN, CDR2 SYDVKM. The CDR3 runs to 15 residues. As DNA, the CDR3 is TGTGCCAGCAGTACTCAGACAGGGGGCACAGATACGCAGTATTTT. The encoded protein is CASSTQTGGTDTQYF. Full variable domain (missing parts from reference TRBV28 and TRBJ2-3): DVKVTQSSRYLVKRTGEKVFLECVQDMDHENMFWYRQDPGLGLRLIYFSYDVKMKEKGDIPEGYSVSREKKERFSLILESASTNQTSMYLCASSTQTGGTDTQYFGPGTRLTVL.

This clonotype was picked up many times. V usage is TRBV7-2 and J usage is TRBJ2-5, with D uncertain. The CDR3 has 13 residues. The germline gives CDR1 SGHTA, CDR2 FQGNSA. Trimming stripped 1 base from V and 5 bases from J, with 8 bases between. The CDR3 DNA reads TGTGCCAGCAGCTTAGGGGTCCGGGAGACCCAGTACTTC. It yields the protein CASSLGVRETQYF.

This clonotype was detected ten times or more. The chain carries TRBV19 and TRBJ2-1; D gene unclear. The CDR3 has 15 residues. CDR1 is LNHDA, CDR2 SQIVND, per germline (reference sequence). V gave up 5 bases and J gave up 5 bases, with 16 bases separating them. The CDR3 loop is CASSSAPSGHNEQFF. As DNA, the CDR3 is TGTGCCAGTAGTTCCGCACCGTCGGGTCACAATGAGCAGTTCTTC.

Judged by abundance, this clonotype is medium-sized. The chain combines TRBV20-1 with TRBJ2-1; D is undetermined. This CDR3 region has 16 residues. Per germline, CDR1 DFQATT and CDR2 SNEGSKA (reference sequence). V lost 0 bases and J 3 bases, leaving 15 bases between the germline ends. The CDR3 protein is CSARDRAWLHYNEQFF. CDR3 nucleotides: TGCAGTGCTAGAGATCGCGCTTGGCTGCACTACAATGAGCAGTTCTTC.

This clonotype is termed medium-sized. The V gene is TRBV20-1, the J gene TRBJ2-7; 10 nucleotides match TRBD2. There are 17 residues in the CDR3. Losses at the gene ends were 1 base for V and 1 base for J; bases not matched to a gene: 10. Germline lookup yields CDR1 DFQATT and CDR2 SNEGSKA (reference sequence). The CDR3 loop reads CSARGLMTSGRSYEQYF. CDR3 nucleotide sequence: TGCAGTGCTAGAGGACTTATGACTAGCGGGCGGTCCTACGAGCAGTACTTC.

Ten or more counts support this clonotype. The chain recombines TRBV24-1 with TRBJ2-2; TRBD2 aligns across 8 bases. Germline values: CDR1 KGHDR, CDR2 SFDVKD. The ends lost 5 bases at V and 6 bases at J; junction bases unmatched: 25. CDR3 size: 21 residues. CDR3 loop: CATSGGPDGRAGSPAPGELFF. In nucleotides, the CDR3 is TGTGCCACCAGTGGGGGCCCCGACGGGAGGGCCGGGAGTCCGGCGCCCGGGGAGCTGTTTTTT.

This clonotype was seen repeatedly, ten times or more. This chain links TRBV24-1 with TRBJ2-3, with TRBD2 matching over 8 bases. V dropped 0 bases and J dropped 2; count of bases not matched to a gene: 15. CDR3 size: 20 residues. Germline CDR1 reads KGHDR; CDR2 reads SFDVKD. The CDR3 bases are TGTGCCACCAGTGATTTGAGCGTTACGAGCGGGAGCATGAACACAGATACGCAGTATTTT. This gives the protein CATSDLSVTSGSMNTDTQYF.

The J gene is TRBJ2-3, the V gene TRBV27, with 7 bases lining up with TRBD1. The junction had 3 bases not matched to a gene; V was cut back by 6 bases and J by 0 bases. The CDR3 runs to 14 residues. Germline loops: CDR1 MNHEY, CDR2 SMNVEV (reference sequence). The DNA of the CDR3 is TGTGCCAGCAGCCCGACAGGGAGCACAGATACGCAGTATTTT. This encodes CASSPTGSTDTQYF.

The V and J genes are TRBV20-1 and TRBJ2-5; unclear D gene. Trimming cost V 6 bases and J 2 bases, with 13 bases left between them. The CDR3 is 13 residues long. Germline CDR1 and CDR2: DFQATT and SNEGSKA (reference sequence). In DNA, the CDR3 is TGCAGTGCCCAGAGAGGCATACAAGAGACCCAGTACTTC. It specifies CSAQRGIQETQYF.

This clonotype was seen repeatedly, ten times or more. V is TRBV4-2 and J is TRBJ2-1; TRBD1 matches at 10 bases. Per the germline V gene, CDR1 is LGHNA and CDR2 is YNFKEQ. Trimming took 2 bases from V and 3 from J; bases not matched to a gene: 7. The CDR3 runs 17 residues. The CDR3, as DNA: TGTGCCAGCAGCCAATTTCCCGGACAGGGGGTCTACAATGAGCAGTTCTTC. Translated: CASSQFPGQGVYNEQFF.

At least ten counts were recorded for this clonotype. The V and J genes are TRBV20-1 and TRBJ2-5; TRBD2 agrees at 9 bases. J lost 4 bases, V lost 1 base, and 7 bases had no gene match. Germline V gene data show CDR1 as DFQATT and CDR2 as SNEGSKA (reference sequence). There are 15 residues in the CDR3. This CDR3 is CSARVGLALVETQYF. The CDR3 DNA follows: TGCAGTGCTAGAGTGGGACTAGCCCTAGTAGAGACCCAGTACTTC.